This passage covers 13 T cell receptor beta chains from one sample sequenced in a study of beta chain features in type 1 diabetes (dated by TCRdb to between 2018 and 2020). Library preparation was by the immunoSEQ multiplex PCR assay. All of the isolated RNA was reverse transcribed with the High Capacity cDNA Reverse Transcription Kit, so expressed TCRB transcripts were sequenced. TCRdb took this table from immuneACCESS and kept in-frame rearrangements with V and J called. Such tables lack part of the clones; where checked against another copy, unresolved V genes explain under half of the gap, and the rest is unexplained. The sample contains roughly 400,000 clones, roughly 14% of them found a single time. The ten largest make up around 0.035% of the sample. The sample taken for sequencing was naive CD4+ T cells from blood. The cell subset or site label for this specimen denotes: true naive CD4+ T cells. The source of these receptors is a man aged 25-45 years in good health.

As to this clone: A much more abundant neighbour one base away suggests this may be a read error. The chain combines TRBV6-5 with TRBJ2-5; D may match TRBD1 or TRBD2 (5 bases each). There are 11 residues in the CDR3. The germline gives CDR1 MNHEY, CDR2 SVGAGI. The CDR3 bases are TGTGCCATCAGTGGGGGAGAGACCCAGTACTTC. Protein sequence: CAISGGETQYF.

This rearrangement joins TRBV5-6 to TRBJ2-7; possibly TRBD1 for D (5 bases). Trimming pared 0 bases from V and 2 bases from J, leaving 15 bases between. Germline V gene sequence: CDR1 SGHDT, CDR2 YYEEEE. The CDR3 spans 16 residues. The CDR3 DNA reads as TGTGCCAGCAGCTTGGATAGGGGCGTAAGGACCTACGAGCAGTACTTC. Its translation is CASSLDRGVRTYEQYF.

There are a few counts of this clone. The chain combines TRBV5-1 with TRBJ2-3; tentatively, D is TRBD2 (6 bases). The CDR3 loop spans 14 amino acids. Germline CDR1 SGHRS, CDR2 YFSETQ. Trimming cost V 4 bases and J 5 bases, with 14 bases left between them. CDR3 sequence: CASSPLAGGDTQYF. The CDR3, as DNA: TGCGCCAGCAGCCCGCTAGCCGGGGGAGATACGCAGTATTTT.

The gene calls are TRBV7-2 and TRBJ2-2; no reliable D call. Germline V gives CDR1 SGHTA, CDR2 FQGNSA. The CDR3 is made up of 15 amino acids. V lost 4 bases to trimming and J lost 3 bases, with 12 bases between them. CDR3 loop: CASSWAHVDTGELFF. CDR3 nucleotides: TGTGCCAGCAGCTGGGCACACGTGGACACCGGGGAGCTGTTTTTT.

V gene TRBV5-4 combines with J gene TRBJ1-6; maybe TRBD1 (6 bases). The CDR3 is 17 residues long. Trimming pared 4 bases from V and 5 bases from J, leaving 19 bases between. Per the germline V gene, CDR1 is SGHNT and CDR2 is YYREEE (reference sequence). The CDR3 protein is CASSAPPGHQDNSPLHF. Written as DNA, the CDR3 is TGTGCCAGCAGCGCTCCCCCGGGACACCAGGATAATTCACCCCTCCACTTT. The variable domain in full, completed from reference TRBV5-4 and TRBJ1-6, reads ETGVTQSPTHLIKTRGQQVTLRCSSQSGHNTVSWYQQALGQGPQFIFQYYREEENGRGNFPPRFSGLQFPNYSSELNVNALELDDSALYLCASSAPPGHQDNSPLHFGNGTRLTVT.

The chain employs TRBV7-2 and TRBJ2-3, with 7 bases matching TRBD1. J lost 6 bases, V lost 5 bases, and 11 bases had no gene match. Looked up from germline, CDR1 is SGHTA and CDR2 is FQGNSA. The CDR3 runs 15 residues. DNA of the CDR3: TGTGCCAGCAGCAAATCGACAGGGCGAAGGGATACGCAGTATTTT. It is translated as CASSKSTGRRDTQYF.

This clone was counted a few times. CDR3 DNA: TGTGCCTGGAGTCCTCGACAGAATGGCTACACCTTC. It yields the protein CAWSPRQNGYTF. The chain carries TRBV30 and TRBJ1-2, with a weak D call TRBD1 (5 bases). CDR3 size: 12 residues. Germline V CDR1 and CDR2: GTSNPN, SVGIG (reference sequence). The V gene lost 2 bases and the J gene lost 6 bases, with 10 bases spanning the gap.

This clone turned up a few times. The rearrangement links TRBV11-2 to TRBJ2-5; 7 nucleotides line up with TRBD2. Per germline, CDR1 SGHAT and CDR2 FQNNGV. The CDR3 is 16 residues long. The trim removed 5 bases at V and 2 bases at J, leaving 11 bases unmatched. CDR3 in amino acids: CASSRRGAGDQETQYF. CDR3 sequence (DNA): TGTGCCAGCAGCCGCCGTGGGGCGGGGGATCAAGAGACCCAGTACTTC.

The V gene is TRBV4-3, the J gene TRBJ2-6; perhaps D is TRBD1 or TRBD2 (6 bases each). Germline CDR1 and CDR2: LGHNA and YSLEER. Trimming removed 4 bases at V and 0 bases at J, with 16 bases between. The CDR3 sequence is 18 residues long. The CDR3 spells CASSRVGAGLSGANVLTF. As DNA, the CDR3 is TGCGCCAGCAGCCGCGTGGGGGCGGGACTCTCTGGGGCCAACGTCCTGACTTTC.

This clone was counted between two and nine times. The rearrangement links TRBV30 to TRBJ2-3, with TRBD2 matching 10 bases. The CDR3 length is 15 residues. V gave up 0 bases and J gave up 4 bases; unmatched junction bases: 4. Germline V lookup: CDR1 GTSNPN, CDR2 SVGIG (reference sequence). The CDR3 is CAWSVALAGSDTQYF. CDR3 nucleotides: TGTGCCTGGAGTGTAGCACTAGCGGGATCAGATACGCAGTATTTT.

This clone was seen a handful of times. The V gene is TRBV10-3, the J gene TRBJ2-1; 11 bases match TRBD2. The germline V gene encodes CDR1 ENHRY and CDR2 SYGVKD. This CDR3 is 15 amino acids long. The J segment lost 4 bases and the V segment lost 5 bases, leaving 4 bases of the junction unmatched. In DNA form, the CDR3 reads TGTGCCATCAGTATGACTAGCGGGGCTTACAATGAGCAGTTCTTC. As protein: CAISMTSGAYNEQFF.

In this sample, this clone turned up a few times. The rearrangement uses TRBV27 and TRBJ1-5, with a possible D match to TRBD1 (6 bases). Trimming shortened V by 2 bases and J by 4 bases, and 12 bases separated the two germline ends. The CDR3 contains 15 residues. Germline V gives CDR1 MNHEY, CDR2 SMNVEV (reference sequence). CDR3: CASSLLGQGNQPQHF. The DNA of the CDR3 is TGTGCCAGCAGTTTACTGGGGCAGGGGAATCAGCCCCAGCATTTT.

The DNA of the CDR3 is TGTGCCAGCAGTCCCAGGGCAGGGGGCCATGAGACCCAGTACTTC. As protein: CASSPRAGGHETQYF. The chain combines TRBV25-1 with TRBJ2-5; TRBD1 matches 8 bases. This CDR3 is built from 15 residues. Per germline, CDR1 MGHDK and CDR2 SYGVNS. The trim removed 5 bases at V and 5 bases at J, leaving 10 bases unmatched.